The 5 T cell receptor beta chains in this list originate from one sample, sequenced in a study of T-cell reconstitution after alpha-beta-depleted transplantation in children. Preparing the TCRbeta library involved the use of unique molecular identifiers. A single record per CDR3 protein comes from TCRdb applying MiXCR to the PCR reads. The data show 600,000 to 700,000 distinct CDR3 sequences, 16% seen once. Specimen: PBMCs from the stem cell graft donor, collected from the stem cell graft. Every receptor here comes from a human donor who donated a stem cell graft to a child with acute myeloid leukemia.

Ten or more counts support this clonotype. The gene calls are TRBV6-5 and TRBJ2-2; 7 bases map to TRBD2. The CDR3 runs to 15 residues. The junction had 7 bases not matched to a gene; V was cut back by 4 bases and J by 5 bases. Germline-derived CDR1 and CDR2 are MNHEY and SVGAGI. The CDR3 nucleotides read TGTGCCAGCAGTTTATCTAGCGGAGTAACCGGGGAGCTGTTTTTT. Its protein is CASSLSSGVTGELFF.

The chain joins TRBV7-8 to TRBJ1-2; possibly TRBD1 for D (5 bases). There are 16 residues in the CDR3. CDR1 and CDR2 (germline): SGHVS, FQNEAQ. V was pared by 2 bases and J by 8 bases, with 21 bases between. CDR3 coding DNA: TGTGCCAGCAGCTTAACGGTTCGGGGCCATGACGGGGGCTACACCTTC. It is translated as CASSLTVRGHDGGYTF.

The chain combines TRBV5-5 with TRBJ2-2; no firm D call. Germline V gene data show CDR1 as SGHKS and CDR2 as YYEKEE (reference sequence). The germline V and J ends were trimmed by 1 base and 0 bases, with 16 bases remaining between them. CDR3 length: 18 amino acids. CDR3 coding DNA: TGTGCCAGCAGCTTGTCGGCGCTTAGAACTCCGAACACCGGGGAGCTGTTTTTT. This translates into CASSLSALRTPNTGELFF.

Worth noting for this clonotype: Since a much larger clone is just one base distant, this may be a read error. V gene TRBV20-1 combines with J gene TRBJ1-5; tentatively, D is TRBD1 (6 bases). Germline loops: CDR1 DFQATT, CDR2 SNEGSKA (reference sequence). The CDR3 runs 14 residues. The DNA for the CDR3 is TGCAGTGCTCGGACAGCTAATAGCGATCAGCCCCAGCATTTT. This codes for CSARTANSDQPQHF.

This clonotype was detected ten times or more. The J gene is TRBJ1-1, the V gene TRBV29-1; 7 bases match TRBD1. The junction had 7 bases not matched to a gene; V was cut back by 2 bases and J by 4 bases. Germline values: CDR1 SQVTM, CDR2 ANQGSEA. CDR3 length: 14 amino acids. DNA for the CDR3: TGCAGCGTTGAACGGTCAGGGGGTATCACTGAAGCTTTCTTT. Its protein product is CSVERSGGITEAFF.